This entry features one T cell receptor (beta chain) sequence. MiXCR, run by TCRdb on the 5' RACE reads, gives a single entry per CDR3 protein. Of 200,000 to 300,000 distinct CDR3 sequences listed, 7.5% to 9% are singletons. This sample was taken from a study of CD8 T cells in ankylosing spondylitis. This CDR3 is 13 amino acids long. Looked up from germline, CDR1 is KGHSH and CDR2 is LQKENI. Trimming took 3 bases from V and 4 from J, leaving 6 bases between them. The chain combines TRBV18 with TRBJ2-2; D uncertain. The sample comprised blood, either unsorted or a sorted T cell fraction (not recorded which). The sequence derives from a male donor with ankylosing spondylitis or in good health (not recorded which). CDR3 in amino acids: CASSPAATGELFF. In DNA, the CDR3 is TGTGCCAGCTCACCTGCCGCCACCGGGGAGCTGTTTTTT.